These 12 T cell receptor beta chains originate from one sample sequenced in a study of cytomegalovirus exposure and HLA in healthy donors. 60 Vbeta and 13 Jbeta primers were used in PCR. Produced via immunoSEQ multiplex PCR; TCRdb's table is partial and in-frame only. The sample has approximately 120,000 clones; the top ten hold under 2.5%. The sequencing input was PBMCs. The receptor set was obtained from a man aged 40-49 years in good health and CMV-seronegative.

V gene TRBV6-6 combines with J gene TRBJ1-1; weak D call: TRBD1 (5 bases). Per the germline V gene, CDR1 is MNHNY and CDR2 is SVGAGI (reference sequence). The V gene lost 0 bases and the J gene lost 7 bases, with 6 bases spanning the gap. This CDR3 is 12 amino acids long. Written as DNA, the CDR3 is TGTGCCAGCAGTTACTCGGGGCTTGAAGCTTTCTTT. It specifies CASSYSGLEAFF.

The chain has TRBV6-1 and TRBJ2-5; D remains unclear. The end of the DNA fits TRBJ2-7 better, so the J call may be wrong. CDR3 length: 12 amino acids. Germline CDR1 reads MNHNS; CDR2 reads SASEGT. CDR3 bases: TGTGCCAGCAGTGGACACATCTACGAGCAGTACTTC. Translating gives CASSGHIYEQYF.

The V call is TRBV2, the J call TRBJ1-5; 7 positions match TRBD1. Trimming took 5 bases from V and 2 from J; bases not matched to a gene: 6. The CDR3 has 15 amino acids. CDR1 is SNHLY, CDR2 FYNNEI, per germline. CDR3 in amino acids: CASSRQGEGNQPQHF. DNA of the CDR3: TGTGCCAGCAGTAGACAGGGCGAGGGCAATCAGCCCCAGCATTTT.

J is TRBJ2-7 and V is TRBV2, with a weak D call TRBD1 (5 bases). The CDR3 is 14 amino acids. Germline lookup yields CDR1 SNHLY and CDR2 FYNNEI. V dropped 8 bases and J dropped 2 bases, with 16 bases sitting between them. The CDR3 DNA reads as TGTGCCAGCCAGCGACAGTTCCTTCCCTACGAGCAGTACTTC. This codes for CASQRQFLPYEQYF.

The J gene is TRBJ2-1, the V gene TRBV7-9; 9 bases match TRBD1. Trimming took 5 bases from V and 3 from J; bases not matched to a gene: 5. The CDR3 contains 15 residues. Germline-derived CDR1 and CDR2 are SEHNR and FQNEAQ (reference sequence). The CDR3 here is CASSEDRGFYNEQFF. CDR3 coding DNA: TGTGCCAGCAGCGAAGACAGGGGGTTCTACAATGAGCAGTTCTTC.

The V call is TRBV28, the J call TRBJ2-5; possibly TRBD1 for D (6 bases). CDR1 is MDHEN, CDR2 SYDVKM, per germline. CDR3 length: 13 residues. V dropped 5 bases and J dropped 3 bases, with 10 bases sitting between them. The CDR3 loop is CASSRPGEETQYF. The CDR3, as DNA: TGTGCCAGCAGTAGGCCAGGGGAAGAGACCCAGTACTTC.

This chain links TRBV5-6 with TRBJ2-5; 7 bases are shared with TRBD2. Trimming at V came to 1 base and at J to 4 bases, leaving 10 bases not matched to a gene. The germline V gene encodes CDR1 SGHDT and CDR2 YYEEEE. This CDR3 comprises 16 residues. CDR3 in amino acids: CASSLFRGRGVETQYF. CDR3 DNA sequence: TGTGCCAGCAGCTTGTTTCGGGGGAGGGGAGTAGAGACCCAGTACTTC.

Comments on this clone: The junction differs from germline at one of its ends, possibly a read error. This chain uses TRBV6-1 with TRBJ2-3; 11 bases agree with TRBD2. Germline V gene sequence: CDR1 MNHNS, CDR2 SASEGT. The CDR3 totals 17 residues. The CDR3 here is CASSEALAGVASDTQYF. For the CDR3, the DNA is TGTGCCAGCAGCGAAGCACTAGCGGGAGTCGCTTCAGATACGCAGTATTTT.

J is TRBJ2-2 and V is TRBV9, with D perhaps TRBD1 (5 bases). With 1 base removed from V and 0 bases from J, the gap between germline ends came to 7 bases. The CDR3 has 15 amino acids. Germline CDR1 is SGDLS and CDR2 is YYNGEE. CDR3 DNA sequence: TGTGCCAGCAGCGTATGGACATCGAACACCGGGGAGCTGTTTTTT. This gives the protein CASSVWTSNTGELFF.

The J gene is TRBJ2-3, the V gene TRBV6-6; D perhaps matches TRBD1 (6 bases). The length of the CDR3 is 13 residues. V lost 6 bases to trimming and J lost 3 bases, with 10 bases between them. Germline V gene sequence: CDR1 MNHNY, CDR2 SVGAGI (reference sequence). The CDR3 DNA reads as TGTGCCAGCAGAGGAACAGGGACAGATACGCAGTATTTT. Protein: CASRGTGTDTQYF.

The chain couples TRBV11-1 to TRBJ1-1; D may be TRBD1 (6 bases). This CDR3 is 13 amino acids long. Per the germline V gene, CDR1 is SGHAT and CDR2 is FQDESV (reference sequence). V dropped 2 bases and J dropped 9 bases, with 13 bases sitting between them. CDR3: CASSLNRVKKAFF. The CDR3 DNA reads TGTGCCAGCAGCTTAAACAGGGTCAAGAAAGCTTTCTTT.

J is TRBJ2-3 and V is TRBV13; 8 nucleotides match TRBD2. The CDR3 runs 19 residues. The germline gives CDR1 PRHDT, CDR2 FYEKMQ (reference sequence). Trimming removed 3 bases from V and 0 bases from J; junction bases left unmatched: 14. Here the CDR3 DNA reads TGTGCCAGCAGCTTGGGGACTAGATATCCCTCAACTAGCACAGATACGCAGTATTTT. As protein: CASSLGTRYPSTSTDTQYF.